This TCR beta chain was recorded in a study of T cells after yellow fever vaccination (dated by TCRdb to about 2019). Study-level background: The SMART-Seq v4 Ultra Low Input RNA kit was used to prepare libraries from fractions with low cell numbers. Bulk TCR alpha and beta repertoires were sequenced longitudinally to track T-cell clones before and after primary and booster YFV17D yellow fever vaccination. Two healthy male donors, one aged 18 to 30 and one aged 30 to 40 years, made up the cohort. Blood was collected at multiple timepoints before and after primary and secondary immunization, and bulk PBMC replicates and cell subsets were isolated.

A word on this clonotype: Its antigen is unknown. Per-base quality was not reported, and no clone a single base away is much larger than it.

The junction shows trimming of 3 bases on V and 3 bases on J, and the gene matches do not reach 6 bases of it. The germline V gene sets CDR1 to KGHSH and CDR2 to LQKENI. Its CDR3 holds 16 amino acids, cysteine through phenylalanine. CDR3 DNA only is kept here, 48 bases in frame from base 1. Synthesis of TCR cDNA relied on 5'RACE template switching, a step that introduced a universal primer site along with unique molecular identifiers. Priming for cDNA synthesis came from both the TCR alpha and TCR beta constant segments. Library amplification used two PCR steps, and the second PCR step added sample barcodes and sequencing adapters. Sequencing of libraries was done on Illumina HiSeq 2500 (2x100 bp) or NovaSeq (2x150 bp). Turning to the authors' computational methods: MIGEC handled demultiplexing of reads and collapsing into UMI consensus sequences, while MiXCR performed V(D)J alignment. Vaccine-responding clonotypes were identified with edgeR using replicate PBMC samples, with FDR below 0.01 and a log2 fold change above 5 up to day 15 being required. Each bulk clonotype was labeled CD4 or CD8 based on which sequenced repertoire, CD4 or CD8, contained the clonotype at higher abundance. Using fastp at Q25 and MiXCR, TCRdb reprocessed the public reads and kept productive beta chains. A single entry per CDR3 protein holds the most common genes and DNA from its merged rows. In this record, the V and J calls reflect TCRdb's handling and not the investigators' own analysis. This sample holds hundreds of thousands of distinct CDR3 sequences; 8.1% were observed only once. The ten largest account for approximately 16% of the sample.

Study-level results and caveats: Because the study included only a couple of donors, the extent to which the findings can be generalized is limited. FACS-sorted repertoires could contain abundant contaminating clonotypes from the bulk population, so computational filtering was required. A small fraction of clonotypes appeared in both the CD4 and CD8 compartments, likely as a result of convergent recombination. Compared with the primary T-cell response, the secondary T-cell response was weaker but faster, peaking on day 5 rather than day 15. Most clones expanded after primary vaccination were re-detected after the booster (almost 97% of CD4 and around 88% of CD8), suggesting broad memory maintenance.

The treatment or condition label, read with the paper, signifies: live attenuated yellow fever vaccine strain. At each blood-draw timepoint, two biological replicates of bulk PBMCs were collected. PBMCs were isolated from peripheral blood using a standard Ficoll-Paque protocol. RNA was extracted with TriZol from bulk PBMCs, CD4 and CD8 fractions, and dextramer-positive and dextramer-negative fractions. The TCR sequence derives from a man aged 18 to 29 who received the YFV17D yellow fever vaccine. This specimen was PBMCs, taken 35 to 50 days after the first yellow fever vaccination. The receptor chain draws on TRBV18 and TRBJ2-3; the junction holds 10 bases that match TRBD2. At the DNA level, the sequence is TGTGCCAGCTCACCCCAGCGGGGGGGCCTGACAGATACGCAGTATTTT. Translated, this is CASSPQRGGLTDTQYF.